This record concerns one T cell receptor beta chain sequence. Authors' processing steps: The authors estimated nucleated cell counts from reference gene primer amplification. The method was immunoSEQ multiplex PCR; TCRdb's version includes in-frame clones alone and lacks a portion of them. V and J calls and clone size follow that table, whereas D and trimming were derived from the DNA. The top ten clones hold about 3.5% of a sample with about 57,000 clones, 70% to 80% of them seen once. These data belong to a study of blood T cell repertoires in COVID-19. Study background: Sites across the United States, Italy and Spain contributed samples from acute and convalescent COVID-19. T cells, B-cell-depleted T cells, or PBMCs provided the cDNA or gDNA that served as material.

The CDR3 is 15 residues long. After removal of 3 bases from V and 8 bases from J, the junction contained 10 bases not matched to a gene. Per the germline V gene, CDR1 is MDHEN and CDR2 is SYDVKM. This chain joins TRBV28 and TRBJ2-1; 7 bases map to TRBD2. The sample comprised peripheral blood. This TCR was sampled from a man between 60 and 75 years old with acute or convalescent COVID-19. Written as DNA, the CDR3 is TGTGCCAGCAGTTTGCGACTAGCTTCGGCCCATGAGCAGTTCTTC. It codes for CASSLRLASAHEQFF.